This T cell receptor (beta chain) is from a study of shared clonotypes between healthy human individuals. The germline V gene encodes CDR1 SGHTA and CDR2 FQGNSA. The CDR3 length is 12 residues. Deletions cut 5 bases from V and 9 bases from J, with 11 bases between. Libraries were prepared by immunoSEQ multiplex PCR; TCRdb keeps only in-frame clonotypes and omits some of them. The sample has roughly 650,000 clones, less than 98% seen once. V and J are TRBV7-2 and TRBJ2-1, with D possibly matching TRBD2 (6 bases). The clonotype was recovered from a woman in her 30s in good health. Sequencing was done on a sample of naive CD4+ T cells sorted from blood. Specified subset: CD45RA+ positively selected. Here the CDR3 reads CASSRRGFEQFF. The CDR3 DNA follows: TGTGCCAGCAGCCGGAGGGGCTTTGAGCAGTTCTTC.